Presented here are 23 T cell receptor beta chains from one specimen sequenced in a study of T-cell memory formation after mild COVID-19. TCRdb re-called the 5' RACE reads through MiXCR, storing one row per CDR3 protein. The data hold roughly 400,000 distinct CDR3 sequences, with around 24% observed a single time. Specimen: PBMCs or a T cell subset sorted from them (not recorded which). The receptors derive from an adult woman who had mild COVID-19 (a few samples of this study predate the infection). Cell type and time point are not known.

This clonotype was seen more than once but under ten times. The CDR3 protein is CASSSLGQGKYEQYF. The CDR3 DNA reads TGTGCCAGTAGTTCACTCGGACAGGGAAAGTACGAGCAGTACTTC. The chain carries TRBV19 and TRBJ2-7, with TRBD1 matching over 8 bases. After removal of 5 bases from V and 4 bases from J, the junction contained 10 bases not matched to a gene. The CDR3 covers 15 residues. CDR1 LNHDA and CDR2 SQIVND come from the germline V gene (reference sequence).

This clonotype was counted only a few times. The J gene is TRBJ1-2, the V gene TRBV20-1, with 7 nucleotides matching TRBD1. This CDR3 region has 14 residues. Losses at the gene ends were 1 base for V and 3 bases for J; bases not matched to a gene: 5. Germline CDR1 and CDR2: DFQATT and SNEGSKA (reference sequence). The DNA of the CDR3 is TGCAGTGCTAGAGGACAGGGCGTCGACTATGGCTACACCTTC. Translated, it gives CSARGQGVDYGYTF.

This clonotype was observed at least ten times. This chain connects TRBV5-1 to TRBJ1-1; the D is unclear. This CDR3 comprises 13 residues. Germline values: CDR1 SGHRS, CDR2 YFSETQ. V lost 0 bases and J 11 bases, leaving 14 bases between the germline ends. CDR3 protein: CASSLDPGLVAFF. CDR3 in DNA: TGCGCCAGCAGCTTGGATCCCGGGTTGGTCGCTTTCTTT.

This rearrangement joins TRBV27 to TRBJ1-6; 9 bases agree with TRBD1. This CDR3 is built from 15 residues. Germline lookup yields CDR1 MNHEY and CDR2 SMNVEV (reference sequence). J lost 7 bases, V lost 5 bases, and 6 bases had no gene match. The CDR3 DNA reads as TGTGCCAGCAGTGGCACCGGGACAGGGAATTCACCCCTCCACTTT. This translates into CASSGTGTGNSPLHF.

V gene TRBV7-8 combines with J gene TRBJ2-3; 10 nucleotides match TRBD2. The J segment lost 0 bases and the V segment lost 1 base, leaving 7 bases of the junction unmatched. Germline CDR1 and CDR2: SGHVS and FQNEAQ. The CDR3 spans 18 residues. CDR3 amino acids: CASSLGGLAGASTDTQYF. In DNA, the CDR3 is TGTGCCAGCAGCTTAGGCGGGCTAGCGGGGGCTAGCACAGATACGCAGTATTTT.

The gene calls are TRBV6-6 and TRBJ2-7, with D perhaps matching TRBD1 or TRBD2 (5 bases each). The CDR3 runs 14 residues. Germline CDR1 MNHNY, CDR2 SVGAGI (reference sequence). The germline V and J ends were trimmed by 2 bases and 2 bases, with 10 bases remaining between them. The CDR3 region is CASSYPGAPYEQYF. CDR3 DNA: TGTGCCAGCAGTTACCCCGGGGCTCCCTACGAGCAGTACTTC.

This clonotype has a handful of counts. The chain has TRBV18 and TRBJ2-5, with D possibly matching TRBD2 (6 bases). Trimming took off 5 bases at V and 1 base at J, with 23 bases between the two ends. In germline, CDR1 is KGHSH, CDR2 LQKENI. This CDR3 region has 18 residues. The CDR3 nucleotides read TGTGCCAGCTCATCCCCCCGGATGAGCGGACTACGCCAAGAGACCCAGTACTTC. This translates into CASSSPRMSGLRQETQYF.

This clonotype has a handful of counts. J is TRBJ1-1 and V is TRBV5-1, with 8 bases fitting TRBD1. This CDR3 spans 16 amino acids. V lost 0 bases and J lost 4; bases outside the gene matches: 8. CDR1 and CDR2 from the germline V gene are SGHRS and YFSETQ. The CDR3 protein is CASSLETGGIGTEAFF. The CDR3 nucleotides are TGCGCCAGCAGCTTGGAAACAGGGGGTATAGGCACTGAAGCTTTCTTT.

This rearrangement joins TRBV5-1 to TRBJ1-1; weak D call: TRBD1 (5 bases). V gave up 0 bases and J gave up 1 base, with 10 bases separating them. The germline CDR1 and CDR2 sequences are SGHRS and YFSETQ. The CDR3 totals 15 residues. CDR3 loop: CASSLGGAPNTEAFF. In DNA, the CDR3 is TGCGCCAGCAGCTTGGGAGGGGCACCGAACACTGAAGCTTTCTTT.

The chain carries TRBV7-6 and TRBJ2-7, with 15 nucleotides matching TRBD2. Losses at the gene ends were 5 bases for V and 3 bases for J; bases not matched to a gene: 8. The CDR3 length is 17 residues. Germline V gives CDR1 SGHVS, CDR2 FNYEAQ. The CDR3 sequence is CASSLGQGLAGGYEQYF. In nucleotides, the CDR3 is TGTGCCAGCAGCCTTGGACAGGGACTAGCGGGAGGCTACGAGCAGTACTTC.

This clonotype was seen a handful of times. The rearrangement links TRBV19 to TRBJ1-1; perhaps TRBD1 as D (5 bases). V lost 5 bases and J lost 1, with 14 bases in between. The CDR3 contains 15 residues. The germline CDR1 and CDR2 sequences are LNHDA and SQIVND (reference sequence). CDR3 bases: TGTGCCAGTAGTGCAGGGAATGAGTGGAACACTGAAGCTTTCTTT. Its translation: CASSAGNEWNTEAFF.

The CDR3 reads CASRQTGDQPQHF. For the CDR3, the DNA is TGTGCCAGTAGGCAGACAGGGGATCAGCCCCAGCATTTT. This rearrangement joins TRBV19 to TRBJ1-5, with TRBD1 identical over 8 bases. V lost 6 bases and J lost 5; bases outside the gene matches: 3. The CDR3 contains 13 residues. Per the germline V gene, CDR1 is LNHDA and CDR2 is SQIVND (reference sequence).

In its sample, this clonotype was seen a few times. The V gene is TRBV7-3, the J gene TRBJ2-1, with TRBD1 as a possible D gene (5 bases). V shed 2 bases and J shed 7 bases, with 9 bases lying between them. Germline CDR1 is SGHTA and CDR2 is FQGTGA. CDR3 length: 13 amino acids. The CDR3 region is CASSLGAGNEQFF. The CDR3 region has the DNA TGTGCCAGCAGCTTAGGGGCAGGGAATGAGCAGTTCTTC. Together with reference TRBV7-3 and TRBJ2-1, the CDR3 gives the full variable domain: GAGVSQTPSNKVTEKGKYVELRCDPISGHTALYWYRQSLGQGPEFLIYFQGTGAADDSGLPNDRFFAVRPEGSVSTLKIQRTERGDSAVYLCASSLGAGNEQFFGPGTRLTVL.

This chain joins TRBV4-3 and TRBJ1-5; maybe TRBD1 (6 bases). Germline V gives CDR1 LGHNA, CDR2 YSLEER. The length of the CDR3 is 16 residues. Between the trimmed V and J ends, which lost 4 bases and 4 bases, there was a span of 17 bases. The CDR3 region has the DNA TGCGCCAGCAGCCTAGAGAGATGGAGGGGGAATCAGCCCCAGCATTTT. Its protein product is CASSLERWRGNQPQHF.

In its sample, this clonotype was seen a few times. This chain uses TRBV7-2 with TRBJ2-3, with 10 positions matching TRBD2. V shed 6 bases, J shed 8 bases, and the junction held 14 bases outside the gene matches. The CDR3 runs 16 residues. Germline V gives CDR1 SGHTA, CDR2 FQGNSA. CDR3 bases: TGTGCCAGCAGTCCCAAAAGTCAAGCGGGAGGGGGTACGCAGTATTTT. Protein: CASSPKSQAGGGTQYF. The variable domain in full, completed from reference TRBV7-2 and TRBJ2-3, reads GAGVSQSPSNKVTEKGKDVELRCDPISGHTALYWYRQSLGQGLEFLIYFQGNSAPDKSGLPSDRFSAERTGGSVSTLTIQRTQQEDSAVYLCASSPKSQAGGGTQYFGPGTRLTVL.

The chain employs TRBV5-1 and TRBJ2-5; 10 nucleotides agree with TRBD1. The V and J ends lost 7 bases and 3 bases, in that order; junction bases with no gene match: 6. The CDR3 loop spans 14 amino acids. Germline V lookup: CDR1 SGHRS, CDR2 YFSETQ. CDR3 DNA: TGCGCCAGCGGACGACAGGGGGCCGAAGAGACCCAGTACTTC. As protein: CASGRQGAEETQYF.

The chain combines TRBV2 with TRBJ2-1; 9 bases are a match to TRBD2. V was pared by 6 bases and J by 3 bases, with 9 bases of the junction left unmatched. Germline V gene lookup returns CDR1 SNHLY and CDR2 FYNNEI. This CDR3 contains 16 residues. CDR3 coding DNA: TGTGCCAGCAGGGTTTCGGCTAGCGGGATCTACAATGAGCAGTTCTTC. Translating it yields CASRVSASGIYNEQFF.

This rearrangement joins TRBV27 to TRBJ2-3, with TRBD2 matching 9 bases. This CDR3 is 16 amino acids long. Germline V CDR1 and CDR2: MNHEY, SMNVEV (reference sequence). With V trimmed by 5 bases and J by 0 bases, 6 bases remained unmatched. The chain's CDR3 is CASSTRTSASTDTQYF. The CDR3, as DNA: TGTGCCAGCAGTACCCGGACTAGCGCGAGCACAGATACGCAGTATTTT.

At least ten counts were recorded for this clonotype. The genes are TRBV4-1 and TRBJ1-1; TRBD1 is a possible D gene (5 bases). Germline assignment: CDR1 MGHRA and CDR2 YSYEKL. V lost 4 bases and J lost 3, with 15 bases in between. This CDR3 has 15 amino acids. In nucleotides, the CDR3 is TGCGCCAGCAGCCCCGGGACGGGGACTGACACTGAAGCTTTCTTT. Translating it yields CASSPGTGTDTEAFF.

This clonotype was seen only a few times. The CDR3 nucleotides read TGTGCCACCCAAGGGCTGGGGGCCCCCGATACGCAGTATTTT. This encodes CATQGLGAPDTQYF. This chain uses TRBV18 with TRBJ2-3; D possibly corresponds to TRBD1 (6 bases). In germline, CDR1 is KGHSH, CDR2 LQKENI. V lost 10 bases and J lost 6, with 20 bases in between. There are 14 residues in the CDR3.

The rearrangement joins TRBV28 to TRBJ1-2; TRBD1 is a possible D gene (5 bases). This CDR3 region has 12 residues. The V end lost 7 bases, the J end lost 10 bases, and 16 bases lay between the germline ends. The germline V gene encodes CDR1 MDHEN and CDR2 SYDVKM. The CDR3 sequence is CASIGTNYLYTF. The CDR3 DNA reads TGTGCCAGCATAGGGACCAATTATCTCTACACCTTC.

The rearrangement links TRBV30 to TRBJ1-2; a possible D gene is TRBD1 (5 bases). The V end lost 0 bases, the J end lost 7 bases, and 9 bases lay between the germline ends. The CDR3 sequence is 12 residues long. Looked up from germline, CDR1 is GTSNPN and CDR2 is SVGIG (reference sequence). This CDR3 is CAWSVRGVGYTF. In DNA, the CDR3 is TGTGCCTGGAGTGTACGGGGGGTTGGCTACACCTTC.

This clonotype was detected a few times. CDR3 sequence: CASSYRDRTEAFF. The CDR3 DNA reads TGTGCCAGCAGTTACCGGGACCGCACTGAAGCTTTCTTT. The chain links TRBV6-2 or TRBV6-3 to TRBJ1-1; tentative D call: TRBD1 (5 bases). Germline V gene data show CDR1 as MNHEY and CDR2 as SVGEGT. The CDR3 runs 13 residues. Trimming removed 2 bases at V and 4 bases at J, with 8 bases between.